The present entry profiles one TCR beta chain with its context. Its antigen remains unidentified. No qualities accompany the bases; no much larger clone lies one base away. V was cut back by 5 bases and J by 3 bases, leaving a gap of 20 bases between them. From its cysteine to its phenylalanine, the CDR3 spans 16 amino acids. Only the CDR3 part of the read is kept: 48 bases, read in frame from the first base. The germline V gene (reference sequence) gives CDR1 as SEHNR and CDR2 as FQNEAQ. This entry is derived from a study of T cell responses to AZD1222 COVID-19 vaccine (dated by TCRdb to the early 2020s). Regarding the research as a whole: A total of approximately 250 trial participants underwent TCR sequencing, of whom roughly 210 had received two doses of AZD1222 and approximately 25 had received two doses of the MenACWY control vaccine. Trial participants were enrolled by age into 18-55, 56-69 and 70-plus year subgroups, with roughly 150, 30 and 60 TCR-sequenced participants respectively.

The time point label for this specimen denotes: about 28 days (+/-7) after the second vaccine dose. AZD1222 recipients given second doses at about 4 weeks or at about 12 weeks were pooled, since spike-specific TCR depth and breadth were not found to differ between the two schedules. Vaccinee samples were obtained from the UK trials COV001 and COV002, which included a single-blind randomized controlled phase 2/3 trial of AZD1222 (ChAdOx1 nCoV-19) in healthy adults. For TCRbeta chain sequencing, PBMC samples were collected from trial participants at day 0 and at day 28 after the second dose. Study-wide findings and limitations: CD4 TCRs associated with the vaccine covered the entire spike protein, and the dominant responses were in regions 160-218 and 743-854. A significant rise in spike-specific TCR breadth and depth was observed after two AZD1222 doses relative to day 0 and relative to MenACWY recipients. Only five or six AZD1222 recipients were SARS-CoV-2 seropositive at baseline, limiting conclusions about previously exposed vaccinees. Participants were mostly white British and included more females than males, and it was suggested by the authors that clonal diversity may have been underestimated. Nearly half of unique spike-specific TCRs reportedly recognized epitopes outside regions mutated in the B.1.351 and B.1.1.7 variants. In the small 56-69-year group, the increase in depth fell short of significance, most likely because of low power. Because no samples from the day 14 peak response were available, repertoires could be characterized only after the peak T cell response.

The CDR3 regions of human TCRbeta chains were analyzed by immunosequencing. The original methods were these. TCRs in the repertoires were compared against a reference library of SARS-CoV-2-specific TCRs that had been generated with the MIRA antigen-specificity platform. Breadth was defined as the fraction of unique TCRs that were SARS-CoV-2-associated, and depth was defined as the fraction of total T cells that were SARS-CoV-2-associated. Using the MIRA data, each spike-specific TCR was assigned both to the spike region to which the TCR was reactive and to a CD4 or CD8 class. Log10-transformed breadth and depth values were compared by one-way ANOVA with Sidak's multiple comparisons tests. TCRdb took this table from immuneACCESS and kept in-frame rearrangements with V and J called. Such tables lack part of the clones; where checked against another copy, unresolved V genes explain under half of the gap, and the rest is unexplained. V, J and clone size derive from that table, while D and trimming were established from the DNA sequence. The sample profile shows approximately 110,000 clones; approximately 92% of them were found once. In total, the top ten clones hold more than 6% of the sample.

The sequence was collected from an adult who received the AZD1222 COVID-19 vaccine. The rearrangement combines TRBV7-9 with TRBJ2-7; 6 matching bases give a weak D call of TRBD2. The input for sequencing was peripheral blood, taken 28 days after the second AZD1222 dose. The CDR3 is CASSPRGREVDYEQYF. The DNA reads TGTGCCAGCAGCCCACGGGGCAGGGAGGTGGACTACGAGCAGTACTTC.